A single sample is the source of the 28 T cell receptor beta chains below, sequenced in a study of beta chain features in type 1 diabetes. cDNA synthesis used the whole RNA isolate, giving expressed TCRB sequences. This table comes from immunoSEQ multiplex PCR, and its TCRdb copy is limited to in-frame clones, with some not included. Among 300,000 to 400,000 clones, around 8% were seen once, and the ten largest hold 0.44%. The sequenced sample consisted of central memory CD4+ T cells from blood. The source of these receptors is a woman in her late teens or twenties in good health.

This chain joins TRBV2 and TRBJ1-2; 8 bases are a match to TRBD1. V lost 2 bases, J lost 4 bases, and 3 bases stayed unmatched. The CDR3 sequence is 14 residues long. CDR1 and CDR2 (germline): SNHLY, FYNNEI. Here the CDR3 reads CASSEQGAGYGYTF. The CDR3 DNA is TGTGCCAGCAGTGAACAGGGGGCTGGCTATGGCTACACCTTC.

This clone occurred once. V usage is TRBV6-5 and J usage is TRBJ2-1; 7 bases map to TRBD1. Trimming took 6 bases from V and 3 from J; bases not matched to a gene: 8. Germline V gives CDR1 MNHEY, CDR2 SVGAGI. There are 15 residues in the CDR3. Written as DNA, the CDR3 is TGTGCCAGCAGGAGGGACAGCAATGTCTACAATGAGCAGTTCTTC. Its protein is CASRRDSNVYNEQFF.

V is TRBV4-3 and J is TRBJ1-1; D not resolved. Trimming removed 0 bases from V and 0 bases from J, with 8 bases in between. Germline values: CDR1 LGHNA, CDR2 YSLEER. The length of the CDR3 is 15 residues. Written as DNA, the CDR3 is TGCGCCAGCAGCCAAGAGAATGGGTTGAACACTGAAGCTTTCTTT. Encoded protein: CASSQENGLNTEAFF.

The V and J genes are TRBV2 and TRBJ2-3; D unresolved. This CDR3 is 12 amino acids long. The V gene's germline CDR1 is SNHLY and CDR2 FYNNEI. Trimming took off 3 bases at V and 0 bases at J, with 1 base between the two ends. As DNA, the CDR3 is TGTGCCAGCAGTGACAGCACAGATACGCAGTATTTT. It yields the protein CASSDSTDTQYF.

CDR3 bases: TGTGCCAGCAGTTTAATCGACAGACGCACCGGGGAGCTGTTTTTT. Its translation: CASSLIDRRTGELFF. J is TRBJ2-2 and V is TRBV28, with D possibly being TRBD1 (5 bases). CDR1 is MDHEN and CDR2 is SYDVKM in the germline V gene. The CDR3 sequence is 15 residues long. Trimming pared 2 bases from V and 4 bases from J, leaving 11 bases between.

This clone was counted only a few times. The chain combines TRBV7-9 with TRBJ1-2, with TRBD1 matching over 7 bases. CDR3 length: 16 amino acids. The germline V gene has CDR1 SEHNR and CDR2 FQNEAQ (reference sequence). V shed 4 bases, J shed 7 bases, and the junction held 15 bases outside the gene matches. CDR3 amino acids: CASSSSGGQAISGYTF. For the CDR3, the DNA is TGTGCCAGCAGCTCGTCTGGCGGACAGGCGATAAGTGGCTACACCTTC. The full variable domain, rest sourced from reference TRBV7-9 and TRBJ1-2, is DTGVSQNPRHKITKRGQNVTFRCDPISEHNRLYWYRQTLGQGPEFLTYFQNEAQLEKSRLLSDRFSAERPKGSFSTLEIQRTEQGDSAMYLCASSSSGGQAISGYTFGSGTRLTVV.

V usage is TRBV11-2 and J usage is TRBJ2-3; TRBD2 aligns across 7 bases. There are 15 residues in the CDR3. The V and J ends lost 7 bases and 4 bases, in that order; junction bases with no gene match: 11. CDR1 and CDR2 from the germline V gene are SGHAT and FQNNGV. The CDR3 here is CASTSMAGVADTQYF. In DNA, the CDR3 is TGTGCCAGCACCTCGATGGCGGGAGTAGCAGATACGCAGTATTTT.

In this sample, this clone turned up a few times. CDR3 in DNA: TGCGCCAGCAGCCAAGACTGGGGTGAAAAACTGTTTTTT. This translates into CASSQDWGEKLFF. The chain carries TRBV4-3 and TRBJ1-4; no firm D call. The CDR3 sequence is 13 residues long. Trimming stripped 0 bases from V and 7 bases from J, with 6 bases between. The germline V gene has CDR1 LGHNA and CDR2 YSLEER.

This chain joins TRBV28 and TRBJ2-7; no firm D call. This CDR3 comprises 13 residues. Between the trimmed V and J ends, which lost 5 bases and 3 bases, there was a span of 11 bases. Germline loops: CDR1 MDHEN, CDR2 SYDVKM. CDR3 DNA sequence: TGTGCCAGCAGTCCCCCGCGCATCTACGAGCAGTACTTC. Amino acid sequence: CASSPPRIYEQYF.

This clone was seen repeatedly, ten times or more. The rearrangement links TRBV5-1 to TRBJ2-1; D is tentatively TRBD1 or TRBD2 (6 bases each). CDR1 and CDR2 (germline): SGHRS, YFSETQ. V lost 3 bases and J lost 5, with 15 bases in between. This CDR3 contains 15 residues. CDR3 in DNA: TGCGCCAGCAGCTGGGCGGGACACGAGAACAATGAGCAGTTCTTC. It is translated as CASSWAGHENNEQFF.

This clone has a handful of counts. The V call is TRBV2, the J call TRBJ2-7; D is possibly TRBD1 or TRBD2 (7 bases each). Germline V lookup: CDR1 SNHLY, CDR2 FYNNEI. This CDR3 region has 13 residues. V gave up 5 bases and J gave up 6 bases, with 14 bases separating them. The CDR3: CASSTDREGEQYF. Written as DNA, the CDR3 is TGTGCCAGCAGTACTGACAGGGAGGGCGAGCAGTACTTC.

This clone showed up just a few times. This sequence joins TRBV18 and TRBJ2-7; tentatively, D is TRBD2 (5 bases). The CDR3 is 15 residues long. Germline assignment: CDR1 KGHSH and CDR2 LQKENI. Trimming shortened V by 2 bases and J by 2 bases, and 13 bases separated the two germline ends. CDR3 coding DNA: TGTGCCAGCTCACCAATTCGCGACGGGGCCTACGAGCAGTACTTC. It yields the protein CASSPIRDGAYEQYF.

This clone was counted only a few times. V usage is TRBV4-2 and J usage is TRBJ2-3; 11 nucleotides match TRBD2. V lost 5 bases, J lost 4 bases, and 5 bases stayed unmatched. The CDR3 length is 15 residues. Per germline, CDR1 LGHNA and CDR2 YNFKEQ. CDR3: CASSSLAGGPDTQYF. The CDR3 DNA is TGTGCCAGCAGCTCGCTAGCGGGAGGCCCAGATACGCAGTATTTT.

The chain joins TRBV10-3 to TRBJ1-2, with a possible D match to TRBD1 (5 bases). The CDR3 is 13 residues long. Germline V gene data show CDR1 as ENHRY and CDR2 as SYGVKD. The ends were cut back, 5 bases at V and 10 bases at J, with 17 bases in the middle. CDR3 amino acids: CAISPGSREYYTF. The DNA for the CDR3 is TGTGCCATCAGTCCAGGGTCTAGGGAATACTACACCTTC.

This sequence joins TRBV7-2 and TRBJ2-2; no reliable D call. This CDR3 region has 15 residues. With 2 bases removed from V and 1 base from J, the gap between germline ends came to 8 bases. Germline CDR1 SGHTA, CDR2 FQGNSA. The CDR3 sequence: CASSLLPENTGELFF. The CDR3 DNA reads TGTGCCAGCAGCTTATTGCCGGAGAACACCGGGGAGCTGTTTTTT.

This chain uses TRBV18 with TRBJ1-2; tentative D call: TRBD1 (5 bases). CDR3 size: 13 residues. The germline CDR1 and CDR2 sequences are KGHSH and LQKENI. The V gene lost 3 bases and the J gene lost 3 bases, with 8 bases spanning the gap. CDR3 bases: TGTGCCAGCTCACCGGCACAGGACTATGGCTACACCTTC. Protein: CASSPAQDYGYTF.

V usage is TRBV9 and J usage is TRBJ1-1, with D possibly matching TRBD1 (5 bases). CDR1 SGDLS and CDR2 YYNGEE come from the germline V gene. Trimming pared 0 bases from V and 0 bases from J, leaving 12 bases between. This CDR3 contains 16 residues. The CDR3 reads CASSVGTGLMNTEAFF. CDR3 DNA: TGTGCCAGCAGCGTAGGTACAGGCCTCATGAACACTGAAGCTTTCTTT.

The chain has TRBV21-1 and TRBJ2-7; TRBD1, as called in the table, went unchecked against the DNA. TRBV21-1 is a pseudogene locus. CDR3 length: 15 amino acids. The CDR3 protein is CASSKVGDSLYEQYF. In nucleotides, the CDR3 is TGTGCCAGCAGCAAAGTGGGGGACAGTCTCTACGAGCAGTACTTC.

This clone was seen repeatedly, ten times or more. V usage is TRBV21-1 and J usage is TRBJ2-1; the listed D gene, TRBD2, was not tested against the DNA. TRBV21-1 constitutes a pseudogene. This CDR3 has 16 residues. CDR3 nucleotides: TGTGCCAGCAGCAGAAGTAGCGACCGCTCCTACAATGAGCAGTTCTTC. Protein: CASSRSSDRSYNEQFF.

The table lists this clone with a few counts. This chain joins TRBV18 and TRBJ2-5; 8 nucleotides agree with TRBD1. The CDR3 is 15 residues long. The germline V gene has CDR1 KGHSH and CDR2 LQKENI. J lost 5 bases, V lost 4 bases, and 9 bases had no gene match. The CDR3 loop reads CASSQGTGGRETQYF. The DNA for the CDR3 is TGTGCCAGCTCACAGGGGACAGGTGGACGGGAGACCCAGTACTTC.

This clone showed up just a few times. The genes are TRBV6-5 and TRBJ2-1; 13 bases line up with TRBD2. The CDR3 length is 14 residues. J lost 14 bases, V lost 4 bases, and 8 bases had no gene match. The germline gives CDR1 MNHEY, CDR2 SVGAGI. The CDR3 loop is CASSSWTSGSVKFF. The CDR3 coding sequence is TGTGCCAGCAGTTCATGGACTAGCGGGAGTGTTAAGTTCTTC.

The CDR3 sequence: CASSLKGINEQFF. The DNA for the CDR3 is TGTGCCAGCAGCTTAAAGGGAATCAATGAGCAGTTCTTC. The chain couples TRBV7-3 to TRBJ2-1; no firm D call. Trimming removed 1 base from V and 6 bases from J, with 7 bases in between. This CDR3 contains 13 residues. Germline values: CDR1 SGHTA, CDR2 FQGTGA.

V gene TRBV19 combines with J gene TRBJ1-2; 7 positions agree with TRBD1. Germline V gives CDR1 LNHDA, CDR2 SQIVND (reference sequence). The CDR3 is made up of 14 amino acids. Unmatched junction bases numbered 9, after V lost 7 bases and J lost 4 bases. The CDR3 region is CASTVPGGSYGYTF. The DNA for the CDR3 is TGTGCCAGTACCGTTCCAGGGGGGAGCTATGGCTACACCTTC.

This chain uses TRBV7-9 with TRBJ2-7, with no clear D. The germline V gene encodes CDR1 SEHNR and CDR2 FQNEAQ (reference sequence). Trimming took off 5 bases at V and 4 bases at J, with 9 bases between the two ends. The CDR3 is 12 residues long. CDR3 in amino acids: CASSQALYEQYF. The CDR3, as DNA: TGTGCCAGCAGCCAGGCACTTTACGAGCAGTACTTC.

The table lists this clone with a few counts. The V call is TRBV14, the J call TRBJ1-1, with a weak D call TRBD1 (5 bases). This CDR3 is 14 amino acids long. The germline CDR1 and CDR2 sequences are SGHDN and FVKESK. Trimming shortened V by 1 base and J by 11 bases, and 17 bases separated the two germline ends. The CDR3 protein is CASSQVIRGASAFF. Written as DNA, the CDR3 is TGTGCCAGCAGCCAAGTTATTAGAGGGGCGAGTGCTTTCTTT.

This clone was recorded a few times. The CDR3 sequence: CSVREQGDSNQPQHF. For the CDR3, the DNA is TGCAGCGTCCGAGAACAAGGGGATAGCAATCAGCCCCAGCATTTT. The rearrangement links TRBV29-1 to TRBJ1-5; the D gene is possibly TRBD1 (5 bases). There are 15 residues in the CDR3. CDR1 SQVTM and CDR2 ANQGSEA come from the germline V gene. V lost 6 bases, J lost 0 bases, and 15 bases lay in between.

The chain combines TRBV9 with TRBJ2-3; weak D call: TRBD2 (5 bases). Germline V gene data show CDR1 as SGDLS and CDR2 as YYNGEE. The CDR3 totals 16 residues. Deletions cut 0 bases from V and 0 bases from J, with 11 bases between. The CDR3 region is CASSVEPRGSTDTQYF. The CDR3 DNA sequence: TGTGCCAGCAGCGTAGAGCCGAGAGGGAGCACAGATACGCAGTATTTT.

This clone was seen many times. The V gene is TRBV4-3, the J gene TRBJ2-7; 8 nucleotides agree with TRBD2. V shed 3 bases, J shed 3 bases, and the junction held 7 bases outside the gene matches. Germline-derived CDR1 and CDR2 are LGHNA and YSLEER. This CDR3 is built from 15 residues. This chain's CDR3 is CASSHGSGALYEQYF. In DNA, the CDR3 is TGCGCCAGCAGCCATGGTAGCGGGGCTCTCTACGAGCAGTACTTC.